Shown below are 30 T cell receptor beta chains from a single sample sequenced in a study of blood T cell repertoires in COVID-19. Clones were read by immunoSEQ multiplex PCR, and TCRdb kept only the in-frame ones, dropping some. The sample lists tens of thousands of clones, around 87% seen once, with under 65% in the top ten. Sequenced material: peripheral blood. The receptors stem from a man aged 65 to 85 with acute or convalescent COVID-19.

The V call is TRBV14, the J call TRBJ2-1; the D is unclear. The germline V gene has CDR1 SGHDN and CDR2 FVKESK. This CDR3 has 13 amino acids. Trimming took off 8 bases at V and 4 bases at J, with 12 bases between the two ends. CDR3 in DNA: TGTGCCAGCTCCTCCCTTATTTACAATGAGCAGTTCTTC. Its protein product is CASSSLIYNEQFF.

The chain links TRBV6-6 to TRBJ1-6; D gene unclear. Germline V CDR1 and CDR2: MNHNY, SVGAGI (reference sequence). The V and J ends lost 0 bases and 9 bases respectively, with 12 bases between them. This CDR3 is built from 15 residues. The CDR3 is CASSYSGPTGSPLHF. CDR3 coding DNA: TGTGCCAGCAGTTACTCTGGCCCAACGGGTTCACCCCTCCACTTT.

The chain recombines TRBV2 with TRBJ1-1; the D gene is possibly TRBD1 (5 bases). Between the trimmed V and J ends, which lost 4 bases and 0 bases, there was a span of 12 bases. The CDR3 sequence is 15 residues long. Germline V CDR1 and CDR2: SNHLY, FYNNEI. CDR3 in amino acids: CASSALGGMNTEAFF. The DNA for the CDR3 is TGTGCCAGCAGTGCCTTGGGGGGGATGAACACTGAAGCTTTCTTT.

The V gene is TRBV19, the J gene TRBJ2-6, with D possibly being TRBD1 (6 bases). Germline V CDR1 and CDR2: LNHDA, SQIVND (reference sequence). Trimming stripped 6 bases from V and 0 bases from J, with 18 bases between. The CDR3 is 18 residues long. The CDR3 spells CASRPRTASYSGANVLTF. The CDR3 nucleotides read TGTGCCAGTAGACCCAGGACAGCGAGTTACTCTGGGGCCAACGTCCTGACTTTC.

J is TRBJ1-1 and V is TRBV27; TRBD1 matches at 8 bases. V lost 8 bases to trimming and J lost 0 bases; unmatched junction nucleotides: 8. The length of the CDR3 is 15 residues. Germline V CDR1 and CDR2: MNHEY, SMNVEV (reference sequence). CDR3 sequence (DNA): TGTGCCAGCTCCGCCGGGACAGGAGTGAACACTGAAGCTTTCTTT. It yields the protein CASSAGTGVNTEAFF.

This clone was observed once. J is TRBJ2-4 and V is TRBV29-1, with TRBD1 as a possible D gene (5 bases). V lost 6 bases to trimming and J lost 0 bases, with 9 bases between them. This CDR3 is built from 13 residues. Germline loops: CDR1 SQVTM, CDR2 ANQGSEA. CDR3 sequence reads: CSVGPGAKNIQYF. The CDR3 coding sequence is TGCAGCGTGGGGCCGGGAGCCAAAAACATTCAGTACTTC.

The V call is TRBV19, the J call TRBJ2-3; D might be TRBD2 (6 bases). This CDR3 spans 15 amino acids. CDR1 LNHDA and CDR2 SQIVND come from the germline V gene (reference sequence). The V end was cut by 5 bases, the J end by 4 bases, with 16 bases between. In DNA, the CDR3 is TGTGCCAGTAGTTTTTTACTAGCCCCCGCAGATACGCAGTATTTT. Residues: CASSFLLAPADTQYF.

Here the CDR3 reads CATLSSYGSLHF. The CDR3 bases are TGTGCCACCCTTAGCTCCTACGGATCCCTCCACTTT. The chain is built from TRBV10-3 and TRBJ1-6; D call uncertain. Trimming left V 10 bases short and J 14 bases short, with 18 bases between. The germline V gene encodes CDR1 ENHRY and CDR2 SYGVKD. The CDR3 consists of 12 residues.

This chain connects TRBV3-1 (or the pseudogene TRBV3-2) to TRBJ2-1, with 8 positions matching TRBD2. Germline V gene lookup returns CDR1 LGHDT and CDR2 YNNKEL (reference sequence). V trimming: 4 bases; J trimming: 8 bases; junction bases outside the gene matches: 7. The CDR3 covers 14 residues. CDR3 DNA: TGTGCCAGCAGCCTCAGCGGGAGATCCGATGAGCAGTTCTTC. It translates to CASSLSGRSDEQFF.

The J gene is TRBJ2-2, the V gene TRBV19, with 12 bases fitting TRBD2. The length of the CDR3 is 16 residues. Germline V lookup: CDR1 LNHDA, CDR2 SQIVND (reference sequence). V was pared by 5 bases and J by 4 bases, with 5 bases of the junction left unmatched. The CDR3 nucleotides are TGTGCCAGTAGTTCCGGACTAGCGGGGTCCACCGGGGAGCTGTTTTTT. This sequence encodes CASSSGLAGSTGELFF. The entire variable domain, with the rest obtained from reference TRBV19 and TRBJ2-2, is as follows: DGGITQSPKYLFRKEGQNVTLSCEQNLNHDAMYWYRQDPGQGLRLIYYSQIVNDFQKGDIAEGYSVSREKKESFPLTVTSAQKNPTAFYLCASSSGLAGSTGELFFGEGSRLTVL.

The V and J genes are TRBV7-3 and TRBJ1-3; D is uncertain. The CDR3 extends over 14 amino acids. Trimming took 6 bases from V and 0 from J, leaving 9 bases between them. Germline V lookup: CDR1 SGHTA, CDR2 FQGTGA. CDR3 residues: CASSPSNSGNTIYF. CDR3 bases: TGTGCCAGCAGTCCGAGTAACTCTGGAAACACCATATATTTT.

V gene TRBV6-5 combines with J gene TRBJ2-2; TRBD1 agrees at 8 bases. Trimming took 5 bases from V and 5 from J; bases not matched to a gene: 4. The CDR3 loop spans 14 amino acids. Germline V gene lookup returns CDR1 MNHEY and CDR2 SVGAGI. The CDR3 reads CASSPRQGTGELFF. The CDR3 DNA follows: TGTGCCAGCAGTCCCAGACAGGGGACCGGGGAGCTGTTTTTT.

The chain links TRBV7-6 to TRBJ2-2; TRBD2 matches at 12 bases. This CDR3 is built from 18 residues. V lost 5 bases to trimming and J lost 6 bases; unmatched junction nucleotides: 13. Germline V gene sequence: CDR1 SGHVS, CDR2 FNYEAQ. CDR3 sequence: CASSPLLAGGPYAGELFF. For the CDR3, the DNA is TGTGCCAGCAGCCCCCTACTAGCGGGGGGCCCGTACGCCGGGGAGCTGTTTTTT.

V usage is TRBV6-2 or TRBV6-3 and J usage is TRBJ1-5, with D unclear. Germline CDR1 is MNHEY and CDR2 is SVGEGT. CDR3 length equals 14 residues. V gave up 2 bases and J gave up 7 bases, with 12 bases separating them. DNA for the CDR3: TGTGCCAGCAGTTACGGAGCGTCGTCCCAGCCCCAGCATTTT. Its protein is CASSYGASSQPQHF.

This rearrangement joins TRBV6-5 to TRBJ1-1, with 10 bases fitting TRBD1. Germline-derived CDR1 and CDR2 are MNHEY and SVGAGI. The CDR3 covers 11 residues. The junction had 3 bases not matched to a gene; V was cut back by 7 bases and J by 10 bases. The chain's CDR3 is CASNGQGVAFF. The CDR3 bases are TGTGCCAGCAATGGACAGGGGGTAGCTTTCTTT.

This clone showed up just a few times. This chain uses TRBV25-1 with TRBJ1-1; 7 nucleotides match TRBD1. This CDR3 is built from 13 residues. Losses at the gene ends were 5 bases for V and 7 bases for J; bases not matched to a gene: 7. CDR1 MGHDK and CDR2 SYGVNS come from the germline V gene. Here the CDR3 reads CASSSLRGSEAFF. DNA for the CDR3: TGTGCCAGCAGTAGCCTCAGGGGGAGTGAAGCTTTCTTT.

The rearrangement links TRBV9 to TRBJ2-2, with 10 nucleotides matching TRBD2. The trim removed 3 bases at V and 5 bases at J, leaving 7 bases unmatched. The CDR3 is 16 residues long. From germline, CDR1 is SGDLS and CDR2 YYNGEE. CDR3 amino acids: CASSGSSGSWTGELFF. Here the CDR3 DNA reads TGTGCCAGCAGCGGATCTAGCGGGAGTTGGACCGGGGAGCTGTTTTTT.

The chain combines TRBV28 with TRBJ1-1; D ambiguous. Germline-derived CDR1 and CDR2 are MDHEN and SYDVKM. Trimming took off 5 bases at V and 3 bases at J, with 10 bases between the two ends. CDR3 length equals 13 residues. The CDR3 coding sequence is TGTGCCAGCAGTCAGGTCCCGGACACTGAAGCTTTCTTT. Its protein is CASSQVPDTEAFF.

The count of this clone is one. The rearrangement links TRBV2 to TRBJ2-3; a weak D match, TRBD2 (6 bases). The CDR3 runs to 14 residues. The germline V gene encodes CDR1 SNHLY and CDR2 FYNNEI. Trimming pared 7 bases from V and 4 bases from J, leaving 15 bases between. CDR3 in DNA: TGTGCCAGCACCCCAAATACGGGGGCAGATACGCAGTATTTT. As protein: CASTPNTGADTQYF.

The V call is TRBV7-2, the J call TRBJ1-5; maybe TRBD1 (5 bases). CDR3 size: 15 residues. CDR1 SGHTA and CDR2 FQGNSA come from the germline V gene. Trimming took 3 bases from V and 4 from J, leaving 13 bases between them. The CDR3 DNA reads as TGTGCCAGCAGCTTCTTGGCAGGGACTAATCAGCCCCAGCATTTT. Protein sequence: CASSFLAGTNQPQHF.

The CDR3 DNA reads TGTGCCAGTAGTGCCACAGGTCCATTGGGCTCTGGAAACACCATATATTTT. This sequence encodes CASSATGPLGSGNTIYF. V is TRBV19 and J is TRBJ1-3; possible D gene TRBD1, 5 bases. Trimming cost V 5 bases and J 0 bases, with 17 bases left between them. Germline V gene lookup returns CDR1 LNHDA and CDR2 SQIVND (reference sequence). The CDR3 has 17 residues. Using reference TRBV19 and TRBJ1-3 for the parts outside the CDR3, the full variable domain is DGGITQSPKYLFRKEGQNVTLSCEQNLNHDAMYWYRQDPGQGLRLIYYSQIVNDFQKGDIAEGYSVSREKKESFPLTVTSAQKNPTAFYLCASSATGPLGSGNTIYFGEGSWLTVV.

The rearrangement links TRBV12-3 or TRBV12-4 to TRBJ1-2, with 9 nucleotides matching TRBD1. The V and J ends lost 6 bases and 5 bases, in that order; junction bases with no gene match: 4. This CDR3 has 13 residues. CDR3 amino acids: CASSGTGLYGYTF. The DNA of the CDR3 is TGTGCCAGCAGCGGGACAGGGCTTTATGGCTACACCTTC.

J is TRBJ2-5 and V is TRBV11-1; weak D call: TRBD2 (5 bases). V lost 5 bases to trimming and J lost 2 bases, with 9 bases between them. Germline lookup yields CDR1 SGHAT and CDR2 FQDESV (reference sequence). The CDR3 consists of 13 residues. The CDR3, as DNA: TGTGCCAGCAGCCCCGGGGAGCAAGAGACCCAGTACTTC. Encoded protein: CASSPGEQETQYF.

This clone is a singleton in its sample. The chain couples TRBV7-3 to TRBJ2-5, with TRBD2 matching 10 bases. The CDR3 extends over 14 amino acids. Germline assignment: CDR1 SGHTA and CDR2 FQGTGA. The junction had 6 bases not matched to a gene; V was cut back by 5 bases and J by 6 bases. The CDR3 DNA reads TGTGCCAGCAGCCGACTAGCGGGCCTGAAGACCCAGTACTTC. It yields the protein CASSRLAGLKTQYF. The complete variable domain, with remaining parts taken from reference TRBV7-3 and TRBJ2-5, reads GAGVSQTPSNKVTEKGKYVELRCDPISGHTALYWYRQSLGQGPEFLIYFQGTGAADDSGLPNDRFFAVRPEGSVSTLKIQRTERGDSAVYLCASSRLAGLKTQYFGPGTRLLVL.

J is TRBJ2-5 and V is TRBV5-1; tentatively, D is TRBD2 (6 bases). V was clipped by 9 bases and J by 5 bases, with 17 bases between them. The CDR3 extends over 13 amino acids. Germline assignment: CDR1 SGHRS and CDR2 YFSETQ. CDR3 region: CATSREPGETQYF. DNA of the CDR3: TGCGCCACTTCTCGGGAGCCCGGGGAGACCCAGTACTTC.

The rearrangement uses TRBV24-1 and TRBJ2-3; 9 nucleotides agree with TRBD2. The germline CDR1 and CDR2 sequences are KGHDR and SFDVKD. V was pared by 3 bases and J by 5 bases, with 11 bases of the junction left unmatched. The CDR3 consists of 17 residues. This CDR3 is CATSDTLGGGAKDTQYF. CDR3 coding DNA: TGTGCCACCAGTGATACCCTAGGCGGGGGGGCCAAAGATACGCAGTATTTT.

V usage is TRBV3-1 (or the pseudogene TRBV3-2) and J usage is TRBJ1-2; D may be TRBD1 (5 bases). Germline CDR1 reads LGHDT; CDR2 reads YNNKEL (reference sequence). The CDR3 is 13 residues long. Deletions cut 4 bases from V and 3 bases from J, with 9 bases between. In nucleotides, the CDR3 is TGTGCCAGCAGCCCTTCAGGGTACTATGGCTACACCTTC. It yields the protein CASSPSGYYGYTF.

The chain joins TRBV27 to TRBJ1-4; tentatively, D is TRBD1 (5 bases). CDR1 MNHEY and CDR2 SMNVEV come from the germline V gene (reference sequence). V was trimmed by 2 bases and J by 4 bases, leaving 11 bases between them. There are 15 residues in the CDR3. The DNA for the CDR3 is TGTGCCAGCAGTTTAAAGGGGACTTATAATGAAAAACTGTTTTTT. This translates into CASSLKGTYNEKLFF.

The genes are TRBV7-9 and TRBJ2-7; TRBD1 aligns across 7 bases. The germline gives CDR1 SEHNR, CDR2 FQNEAQ (reference sequence). The CDR3 totals 14 residues. J was trimmed by 5 bases and V by 6 bases; bases with no gene match: 10. The CDR3 is CASSFDRAVDEQYF. In DNA, the CDR3 is TGTGCCAGCAGTTTCGACAGGGCGGTCGACGAGCAGTACTTC.

The chain couples TRBV19 to TRBJ1-2, with 9 bases lining up with TRBD1. In germline, CDR1 is LNHDA, CDR2 SQIVND (reference sequence). Trimming at V came to 5 bases and at J to 6 bases, leaving 7 bases not matched to a gene. This CDR3 contains 14 residues. The CDR3 region has the DNA TGTGCCAGTAGTTCGGGGGACAGGGTTGATGGCTACACCTTC. Protein product: CASSSGDRVDGYTF.